The source of this TCR beta chain is a study of shared clonotypes between healthy human individuals. Selected positively for CCR7 and CD45RO-negative, naive CD8 cells excluded terminally differentiated effector memory CD45RA+ cells. This table comes from immunoSEQ multiplex PCR, and its TCRdb copy is limited to in-frame clones, with some not included. The table shows nearly 2 million clones, with about 95% occurring only once. There are 14 residues in the CDR3. Germline V gene lookup returns CDR1 MGHRA and CDR2 YSYEKL. V lost 4 bases to trimming and J lost 3 bases, with 13 bases between them. This receptor was taken from a man aged 18 to 30 in good health. The sample was naive CD8+ T cells sorted from blood. The V gene is TRBV4-1, the J gene TRBJ2-7; D gene uncertain. The CDR3 nucleotides are TGCGCCAGCAGCCTTAAACTGACGGACTACGAGCAGTACTTC. This gives the protein CASSLKLTDYEQYF.